This T cell receptor (beta chain) was recovered during a study of graft-versus-host responses after intestinal transplantation. Points from the study as a whole: Allografts of one patient group, those with graft-donor T cell macrochimerism, had high graft-versus-host to host-versus-graft clonal ratios.

TCRdb's table, derived via immunoSEQ multiplex PCR, lists solely in-frame clones and lacks some. The sample records some 87,000 clones, over 85% being singletons. The CDR3 is 15 amino acids. Germline lookup yields CDR1 ENHRY and CDR2 SYGVKD. A word on this clone: Its specificity is not known. One junction end does not reproduce the germline sequence, and a read error may be involved.

V and J are TRBV10-3 and TRBJ2-3; 11 bases are a match to TRBD2. The sample was unstimulated CD4+ T cells sorted from spleen or lymph node cells, taken before intestinal transplant. The TCR sequence derives from a human donor who received an intestinal transplant. The CDR3, as DNA: TGTGCCATCATGACTAGCGGGGCTAGCACAAATACGCAGTATTTT. Translated, it gives CAIMTSGASTNTQYF.